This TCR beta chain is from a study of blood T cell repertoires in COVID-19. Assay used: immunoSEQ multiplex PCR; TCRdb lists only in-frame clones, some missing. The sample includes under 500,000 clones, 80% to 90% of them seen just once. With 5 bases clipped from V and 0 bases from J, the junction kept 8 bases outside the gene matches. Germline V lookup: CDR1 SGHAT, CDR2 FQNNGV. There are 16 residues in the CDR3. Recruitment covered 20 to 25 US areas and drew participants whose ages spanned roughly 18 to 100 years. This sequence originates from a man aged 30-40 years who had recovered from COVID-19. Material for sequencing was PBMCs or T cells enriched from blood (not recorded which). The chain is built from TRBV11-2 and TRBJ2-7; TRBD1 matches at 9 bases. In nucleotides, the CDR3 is TGTGCCAGCAGCCCCCGGACAGGGGAAGACTCCTACGAGCAGTACTTC. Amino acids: CASSPRTGEDSYEQYF.